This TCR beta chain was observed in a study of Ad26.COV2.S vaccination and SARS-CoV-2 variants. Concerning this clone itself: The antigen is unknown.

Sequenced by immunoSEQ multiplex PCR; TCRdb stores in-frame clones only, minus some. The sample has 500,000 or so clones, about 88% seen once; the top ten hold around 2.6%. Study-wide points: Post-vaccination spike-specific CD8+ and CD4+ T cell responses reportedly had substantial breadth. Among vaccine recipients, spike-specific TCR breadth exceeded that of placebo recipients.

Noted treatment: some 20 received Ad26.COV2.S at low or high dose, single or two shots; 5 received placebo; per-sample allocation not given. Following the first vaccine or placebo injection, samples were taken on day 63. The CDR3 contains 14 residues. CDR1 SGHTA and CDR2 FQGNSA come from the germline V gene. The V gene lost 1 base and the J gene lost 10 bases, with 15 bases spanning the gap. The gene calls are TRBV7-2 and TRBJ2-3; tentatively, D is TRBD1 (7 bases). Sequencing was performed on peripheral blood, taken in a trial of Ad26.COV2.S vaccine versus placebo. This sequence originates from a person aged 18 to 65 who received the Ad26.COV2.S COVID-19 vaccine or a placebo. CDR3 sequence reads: CASSLVAQGGAQYF. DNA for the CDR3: TGTGCCAGCAGCTTAGTCGCCCAGGGGGGAGCGCAGTATTTT. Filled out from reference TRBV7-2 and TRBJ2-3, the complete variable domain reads GAGVSQSPSNKVTEKGKDVELRCDPISGHTALYWYRQSLGQGLEFLIYFQGNSAPDKSGLPSDRFSAERTGGSVSTLTIQRTQQEDSAVYLCASSLVAQGGAQYFGPGTRLTVL.